Below, one T cell receptor (beta chain) is given with its context. The specificity of this receptor is unknown. Per-base qualities were not stored, and no clone one base away is much larger. In the prospective study, participants were about 18 to 95 years old, resided in about two dozen geographic areas of the United States, and were enrolled through a virtual design. To assign participants to cohorts, the prospective study relied on clinical history that participants themselves reported in a screening survey and a study questionnaire. For ImmuneRACE Cohort 3, a participant was defined as recovered based on two consecutive negative NP/OP PCR tests, clearance by a healthcare professional, or resolution of symptoms. In the prospective study, whole blood, serum and a nasopharyngeal or oropharyngeal swab were collected from each participant by mobile phlebotomists. Over an approximately 2-month period, participants in the prospective study had the option of providing additional blood draws and questionnaires. Prospective study blood samples were shipped either frozen or at room temperature before DNA extraction.

The data were taken from a study of blood T cell repertoires in COVID-19 (dated by TCRdb to 2020 to 2022). A note on the overall study: Collaborator samples came from the United States, Italy and Spain and covered acute and convalescent phases of COVID-19. The repertoires were released in a freely available public database meant as a resource for research on the immune response to SARS-CoV-2. Nearly every sample came with metadata listing a de-identified subject ID, COVID-19 status, age in years and sex. The material from the prospective study consisted of cDNA or gDNA derived from T cells, B-cell-depleted T cells, or PBMCs. The samples were drawn from two sources: the first 160 participants of the ongoing ImmuneRACE study, and 1,254 subjects contributed by 6 global collaborators. The dataset comprised deeply sampled blood TCRbeta repertoires from subjects exposed to, actively infected with, or recovered from COVID-19. Where available, HLA class I and class II types were obtained from metadata supplied by the sample provider rather than from assay-based typing. Broader findings and caveats from the paper: How much clinical and demographic metadata was included differed by source and by participant, and the metadata was provided uncurated.

Relative to germline, V is 2 bases shorter and J is 5 bases shorter, with 12 bases between their ends. Reading from cysteine to phenylalanine, the CDR3 counts 14 amino acids. Of all the DNA, just the CDR3 is kept, 42 bases in frame from base 1. The immunoSEQ Assay, a bias-controlled multiplex PCR, was used to amplify TCRbeta CDR3 regions from genomic DNA. Under the source paper's analysis protocol: Within the assay, amplification of reference gene primers was used to estimate how many nucleated cells each sample contained. To quantify the absolute abundance of each unique TCRbeta CDR3 rearrangement, sequence reads were collapsed and filtered. Productive Simpson clonality was computed per sample as the square root of Simpson's diversity index over productive rearrangements. This immuneACCESS table, as held by TCRdb, lists in-frame sequences with V and J called but not all clones. Of the missing ones, under half trace to an unresolved V gene in checked studies; the others have no known cause. D and trimming come from the DNA, and the V and J calls and clone size come from that table. The sample records about 200,000 clones, more than 65% of which are singletons. The ten biggest clones cover roughly 7% of the sample.

This receptor chain uses TRBV5-3 and TRBJ2-3, with no confident D gene call. TRBV5-3 is an open reading frame, and its role is uncertain. This TCR derives from a man aged 35-49 years who had recovered from COVID-19. Specimen: PBMCs or T cells enriched from blood (not recorded which). The bases are TGTGCCAGAAGCTTTTGGCCCCGTGGAGATACGCAGTATTTT. This yields the protein CARSFWPRGDTQYF.